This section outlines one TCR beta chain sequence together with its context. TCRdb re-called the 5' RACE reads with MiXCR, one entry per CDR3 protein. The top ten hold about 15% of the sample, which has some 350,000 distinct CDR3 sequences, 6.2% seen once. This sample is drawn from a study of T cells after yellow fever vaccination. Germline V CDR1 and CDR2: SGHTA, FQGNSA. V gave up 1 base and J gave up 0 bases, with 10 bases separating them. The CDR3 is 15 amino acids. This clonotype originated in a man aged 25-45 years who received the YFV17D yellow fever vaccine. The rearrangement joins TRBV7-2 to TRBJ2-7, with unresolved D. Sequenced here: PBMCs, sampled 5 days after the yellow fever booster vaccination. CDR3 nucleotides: TGTGCCAGCAGCTTAGGGCTCCCCAGCTCCTACGAGCAGTACTTC. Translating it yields CASSLGLPSSYEQYF. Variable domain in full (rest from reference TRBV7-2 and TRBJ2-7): GAGVSQSPSNKVTEKGKDVELRCDPISGHTALYWYRQSLGQGLEFLIYFQGNSAPDKSGLPSDRFSAERTGGSVSTLTIQRTQQEDSAVYLCASSLGLPSSYEQYFGPGTRLTVT.